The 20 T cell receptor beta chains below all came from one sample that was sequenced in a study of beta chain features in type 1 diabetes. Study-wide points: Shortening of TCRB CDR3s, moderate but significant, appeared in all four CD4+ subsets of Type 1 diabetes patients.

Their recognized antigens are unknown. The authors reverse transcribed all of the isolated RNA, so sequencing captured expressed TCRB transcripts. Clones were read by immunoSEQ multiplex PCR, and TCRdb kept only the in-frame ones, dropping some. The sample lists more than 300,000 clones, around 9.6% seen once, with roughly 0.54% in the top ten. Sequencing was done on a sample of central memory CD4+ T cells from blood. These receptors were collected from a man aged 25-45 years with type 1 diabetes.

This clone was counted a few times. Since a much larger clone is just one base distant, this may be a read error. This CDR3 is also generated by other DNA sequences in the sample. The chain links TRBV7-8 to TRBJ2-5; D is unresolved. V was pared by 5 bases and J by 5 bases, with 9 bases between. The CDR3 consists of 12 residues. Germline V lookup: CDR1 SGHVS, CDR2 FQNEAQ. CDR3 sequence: CASSPQKETQYF. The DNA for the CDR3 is TGTGCCAGCAGCCCACAGAAGGAGACCCAGTACTTC.

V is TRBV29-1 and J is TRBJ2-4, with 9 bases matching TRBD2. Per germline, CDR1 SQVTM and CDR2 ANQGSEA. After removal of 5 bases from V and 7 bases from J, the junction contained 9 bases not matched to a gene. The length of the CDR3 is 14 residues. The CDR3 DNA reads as TGCAGCGTTCTTAGCGGGAGAGCTGGGAACATTCAGTACTTC. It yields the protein CSVLSGRAGNIQYF.

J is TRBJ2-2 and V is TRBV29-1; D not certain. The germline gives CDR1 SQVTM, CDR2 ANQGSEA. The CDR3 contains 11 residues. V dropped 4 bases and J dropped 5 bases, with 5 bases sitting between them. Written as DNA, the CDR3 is TGCAGCGTTGGTTTTACCGGGGAGCTGTTTTTT. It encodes CSVGFTGELFF.

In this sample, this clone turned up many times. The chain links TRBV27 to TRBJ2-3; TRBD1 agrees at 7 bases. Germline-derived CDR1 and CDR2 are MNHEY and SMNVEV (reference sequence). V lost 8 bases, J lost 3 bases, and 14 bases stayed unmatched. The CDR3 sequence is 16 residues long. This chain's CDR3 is CASRLFDRVQTDTQYF. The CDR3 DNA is TGTGCCAGCCGGTTATTCGACAGGGTTCAAACAGATACGCAGTATTTT.

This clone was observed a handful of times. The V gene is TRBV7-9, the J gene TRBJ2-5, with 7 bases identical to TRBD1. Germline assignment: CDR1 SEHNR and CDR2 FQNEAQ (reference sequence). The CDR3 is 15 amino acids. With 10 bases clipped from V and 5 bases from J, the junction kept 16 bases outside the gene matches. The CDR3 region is CATTSPTGAVETQYF. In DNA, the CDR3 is TGTGCCACAACCTCCCCCACAGGGGCGGTGGAGACCCAGTACTTC.

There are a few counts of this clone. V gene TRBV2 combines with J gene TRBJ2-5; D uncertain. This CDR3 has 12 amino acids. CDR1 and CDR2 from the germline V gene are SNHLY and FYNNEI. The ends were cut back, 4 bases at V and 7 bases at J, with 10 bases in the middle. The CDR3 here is CASSVMAGTQYF. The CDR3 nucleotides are TGTGCCAGCAGTGTGATGGCTGGGACCCAGTACTTC.

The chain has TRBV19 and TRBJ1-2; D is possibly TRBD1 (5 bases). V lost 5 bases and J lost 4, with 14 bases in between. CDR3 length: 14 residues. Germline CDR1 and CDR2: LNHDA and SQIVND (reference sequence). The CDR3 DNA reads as TGTGCCAGTAGTCCCCTACAGGAGCTCTATGGCTACACCTTC. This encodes CASSPLQELYGYTF.

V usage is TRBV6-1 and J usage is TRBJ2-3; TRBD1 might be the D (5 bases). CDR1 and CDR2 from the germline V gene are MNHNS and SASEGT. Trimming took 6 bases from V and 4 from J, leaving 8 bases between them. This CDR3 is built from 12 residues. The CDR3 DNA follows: TGTGCCAGCAGGGACAACGCAGATACGCAGTATTTT. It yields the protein CASRDNADTQYF.

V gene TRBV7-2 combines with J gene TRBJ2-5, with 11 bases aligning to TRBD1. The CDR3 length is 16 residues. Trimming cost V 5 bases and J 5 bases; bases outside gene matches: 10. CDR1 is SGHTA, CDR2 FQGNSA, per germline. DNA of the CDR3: TGTGCCAGCAGCATCACCACCGGGACAGGGGGTGAGACCCAGTACTTC. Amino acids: CASSITTGTGGETQYF.

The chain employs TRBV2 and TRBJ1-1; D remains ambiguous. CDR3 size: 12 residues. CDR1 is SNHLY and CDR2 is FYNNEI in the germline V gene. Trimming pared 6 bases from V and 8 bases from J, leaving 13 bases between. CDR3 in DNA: TGTGCCAGCAGCATTCCCTTGGGAGAAGCTTTCTTT. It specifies CASSIPLGEAFF.

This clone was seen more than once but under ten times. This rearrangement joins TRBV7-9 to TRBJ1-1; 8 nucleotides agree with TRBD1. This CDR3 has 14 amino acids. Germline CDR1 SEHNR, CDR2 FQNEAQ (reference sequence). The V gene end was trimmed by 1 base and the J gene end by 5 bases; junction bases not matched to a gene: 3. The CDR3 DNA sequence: TGTGCCAGCAGCTTAGTGCAGGGGGCAACTGAAGCTTTCTTT. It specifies CASSLVQGATEAFF. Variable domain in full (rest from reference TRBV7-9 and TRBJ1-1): DTGVSQNPRHKITKRGQNVTFRCDPISEHNRLYWYRQTLGQGPEFLTYFQNEAQLEKSRLLSDRFSAERPKGSFSTLEIQRTEQGDSAMYLCASSLVQGATEAFFGQGTRLTVV.

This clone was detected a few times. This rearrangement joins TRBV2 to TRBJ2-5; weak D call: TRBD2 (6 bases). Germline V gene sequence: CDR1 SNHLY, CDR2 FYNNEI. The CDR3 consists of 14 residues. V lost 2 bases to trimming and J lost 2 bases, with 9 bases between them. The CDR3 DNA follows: TGTGCCAGCAGTGAATTACTAGCTCAAGAGACCCAGTACTTC. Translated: CASSELLAQETQYF.

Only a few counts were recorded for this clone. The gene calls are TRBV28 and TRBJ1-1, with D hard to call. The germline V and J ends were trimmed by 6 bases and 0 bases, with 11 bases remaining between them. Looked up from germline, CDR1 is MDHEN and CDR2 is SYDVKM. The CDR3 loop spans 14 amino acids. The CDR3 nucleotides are TGTGCCAGCAGGGCAGGAGGAGTGAACACTGAAGCTTTCTTT. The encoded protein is CASRAGGVNTEAFF.

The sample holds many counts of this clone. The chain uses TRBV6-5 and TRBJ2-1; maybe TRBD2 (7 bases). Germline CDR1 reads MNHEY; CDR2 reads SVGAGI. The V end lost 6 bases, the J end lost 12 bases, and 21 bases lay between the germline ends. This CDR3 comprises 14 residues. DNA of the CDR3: TGTGCCAGCAGCCGCGTGGTAGGGGGGGGTAGGCAGTTCTTC. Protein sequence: CASSRVVGGGRQFF.

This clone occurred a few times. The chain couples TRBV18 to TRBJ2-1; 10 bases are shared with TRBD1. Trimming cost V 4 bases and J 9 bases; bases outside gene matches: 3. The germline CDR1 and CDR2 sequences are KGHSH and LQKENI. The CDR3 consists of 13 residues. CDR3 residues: CASSRQGASEQFF. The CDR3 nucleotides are TGTGCCAGCTCACGACAGGGGGCGAGTGAGCAGTTCTTC.

Here the CDR3 reads CASSPEVGRVAFF. The CDR3 region has the DNA TGTGCCAGCAGCCCAGAGGTCGGACGAGTAGCTTTCTTT. V usage is TRBV11-3 and J usage is TRBJ1-1; the D is unclear. V was pared by 5 bases and J by 10 bases, with 17 bases between. Germline V lookup: CDR1 SGHNT, CDR2 YENEEA. The CDR3 runs 13 residues.

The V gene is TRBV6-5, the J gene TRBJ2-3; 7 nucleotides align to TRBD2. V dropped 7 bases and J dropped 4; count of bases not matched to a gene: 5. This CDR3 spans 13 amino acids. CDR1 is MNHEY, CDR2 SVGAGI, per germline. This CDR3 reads CASTRTSSDTQYF. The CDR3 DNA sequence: TGTGCCAGCACCCGGACTAGTTCAGATACGCAGTATTTT.

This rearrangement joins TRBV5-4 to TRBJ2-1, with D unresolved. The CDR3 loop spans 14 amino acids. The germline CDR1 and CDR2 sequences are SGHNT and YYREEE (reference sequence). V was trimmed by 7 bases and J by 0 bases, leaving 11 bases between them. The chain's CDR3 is CASSSRSSYNEQFF. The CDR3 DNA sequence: TGTGCCAGCTCGAGCCGGAGCTCCTACAATGAGCAGTTCTTC. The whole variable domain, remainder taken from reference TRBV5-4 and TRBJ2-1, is ETGVTQSPTHLIKTRGQQVTLRCSSQSGHNTVSWYQQALGQGPQFIFQYYREEENGRGNFPPRFSGLQFPNYSSELNVNALELDDSALYLCASSSRSSYNEQFFGPGTRLTVL.

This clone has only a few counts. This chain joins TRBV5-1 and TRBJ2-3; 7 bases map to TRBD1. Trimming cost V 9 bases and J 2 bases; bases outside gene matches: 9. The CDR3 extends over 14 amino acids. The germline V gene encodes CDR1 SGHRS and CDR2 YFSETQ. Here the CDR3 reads CATSRGSFTDTQYF. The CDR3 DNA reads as TGCGCCACCTCCAGGGGGAGTTTCACAGATACGCAGTATTTT. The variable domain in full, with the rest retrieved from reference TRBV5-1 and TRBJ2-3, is KAGVTQTPRYLIKTRGQQVTLSCSPISGHRSVSWYQQTPGQGLQFLFEYFSETQRNKGNFPGRFSGRQFSNSRSEMNVSTLELGDSALYLCATSRGSFTDTQYFGPGTRLTVL.

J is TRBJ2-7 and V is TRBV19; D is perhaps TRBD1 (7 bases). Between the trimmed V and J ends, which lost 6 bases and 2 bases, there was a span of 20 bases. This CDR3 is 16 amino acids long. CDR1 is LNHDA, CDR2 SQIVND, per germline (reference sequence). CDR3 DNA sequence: TGTGCCAGTAGCCCACTGGGGGCAGGGGGGACCTACGAGCAGTACTTC. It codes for CASSPLGAGGTYEQYF.